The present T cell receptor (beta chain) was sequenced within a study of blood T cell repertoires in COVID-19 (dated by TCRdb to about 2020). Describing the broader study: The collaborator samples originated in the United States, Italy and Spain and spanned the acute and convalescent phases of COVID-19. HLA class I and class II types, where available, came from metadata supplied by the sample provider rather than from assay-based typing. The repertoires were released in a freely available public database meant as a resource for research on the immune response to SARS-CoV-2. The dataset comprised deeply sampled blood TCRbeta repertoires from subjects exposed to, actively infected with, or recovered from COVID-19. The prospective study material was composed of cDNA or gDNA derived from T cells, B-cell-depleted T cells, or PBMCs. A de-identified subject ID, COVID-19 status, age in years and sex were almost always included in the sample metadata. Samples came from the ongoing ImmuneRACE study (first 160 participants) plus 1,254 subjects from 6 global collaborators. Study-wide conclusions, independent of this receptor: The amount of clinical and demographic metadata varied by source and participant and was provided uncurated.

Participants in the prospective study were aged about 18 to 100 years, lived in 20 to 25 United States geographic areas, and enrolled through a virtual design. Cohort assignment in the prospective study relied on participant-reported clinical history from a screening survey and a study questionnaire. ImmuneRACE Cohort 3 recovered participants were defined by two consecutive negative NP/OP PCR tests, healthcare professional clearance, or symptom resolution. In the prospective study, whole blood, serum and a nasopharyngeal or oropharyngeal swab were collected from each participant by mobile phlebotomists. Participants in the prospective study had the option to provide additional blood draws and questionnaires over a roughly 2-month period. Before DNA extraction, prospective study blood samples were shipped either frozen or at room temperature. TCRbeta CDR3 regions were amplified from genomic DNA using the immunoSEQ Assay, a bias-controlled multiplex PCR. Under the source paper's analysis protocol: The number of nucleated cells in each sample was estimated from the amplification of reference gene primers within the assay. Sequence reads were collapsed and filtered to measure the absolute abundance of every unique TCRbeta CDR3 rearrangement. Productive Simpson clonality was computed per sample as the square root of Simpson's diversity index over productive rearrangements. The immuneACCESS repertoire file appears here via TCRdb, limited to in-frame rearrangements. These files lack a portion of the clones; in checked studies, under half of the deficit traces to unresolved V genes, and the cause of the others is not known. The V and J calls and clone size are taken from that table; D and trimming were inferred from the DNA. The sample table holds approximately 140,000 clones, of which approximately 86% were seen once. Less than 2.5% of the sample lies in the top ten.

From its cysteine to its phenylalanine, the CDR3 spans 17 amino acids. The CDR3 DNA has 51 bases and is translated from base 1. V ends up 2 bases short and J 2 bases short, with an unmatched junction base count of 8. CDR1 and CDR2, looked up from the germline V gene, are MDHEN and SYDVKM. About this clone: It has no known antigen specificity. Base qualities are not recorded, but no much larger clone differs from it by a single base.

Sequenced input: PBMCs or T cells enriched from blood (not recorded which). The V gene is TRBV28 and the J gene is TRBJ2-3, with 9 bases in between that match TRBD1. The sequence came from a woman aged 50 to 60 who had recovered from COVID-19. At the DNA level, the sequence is TGTGCCAGCAGTTTAGGATACGGGGACAGGGTCACAGATACGCAGTATTTT. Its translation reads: CASSLGYGDRVTDTQYF.